This T cell receptor beta chain was sequenced for a study of T cells after posttransplantation cyclophosphamide. General observations from the study: After PTCy, TRB diversity resembled that of CNI/methotrexate controls. Donor-recipient repertoire similarity was low at 1-2 months, rising over year one. TRB overlap between skin or GI tissue T cells and blood was limited.

About this clone itself: The antigen is unknown.

Germline lookup yields CDR1 MNHNS and CDR2 SASEGT. Trimming pared 0 bases from V and 3 bases from J, leaving 11 bases between. The CDR3 covers 15 residues. Controls had myeloablative marrow grafts with methotrexate and calcineurin inhibitor, sampled at 1 year. Some clones are missing from TCRdb's copy, which holds only in-frame ones; the method was immunoSEQ multiplex PCR. The sample yields about 21,000 clones, 80% to 90% seen once. This receptor was obtained from a female patient in her 30s who received an allogeneic stem cell transplant from an unrelated donor, was CMV-positive, and had acute and chronic GVHD. Some T cells here may be from the graft donor. Sequenced material: PBMCs, taken about 360 days after allogeneic stem cell transplant with calcineurin inhibitor and methotrexate. This chain uses TRBV6-1 with TRBJ1-2, with D possibly TRBD1 on 5 matching bases. The CDR3 bases are TGTGCCAGCAGTGAAGCGCAGGGCCTTTACTATGGCTACACCTTC. It yields the protein CASSEAQGLYYGYTF.